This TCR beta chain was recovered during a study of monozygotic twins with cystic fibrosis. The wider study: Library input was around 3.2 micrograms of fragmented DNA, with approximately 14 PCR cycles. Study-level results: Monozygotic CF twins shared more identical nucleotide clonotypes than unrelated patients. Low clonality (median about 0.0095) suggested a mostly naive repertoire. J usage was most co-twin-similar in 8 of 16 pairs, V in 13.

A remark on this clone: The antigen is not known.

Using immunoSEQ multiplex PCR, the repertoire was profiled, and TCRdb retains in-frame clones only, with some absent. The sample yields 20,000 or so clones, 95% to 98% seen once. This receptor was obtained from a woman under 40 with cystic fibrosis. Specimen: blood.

Here the CDR3 reads CASSRDGLAGDEQYF. The DNA for the CDR3 is TGCGCCAGCAGCCGAGATGGGTTAGCGGGGGACGAGCAGTACTTC. The chain uses TRBV4-1 and TRBJ2-7; TRBD2 matches 9 bases. This CDR3 has 15 residues. Germline loops: CDR1 MGHRA, CDR2 YSYEKL. The V gene end was trimmed by 4 bases and the J gene end by 5 bases; junction bases not matched to a gene: 9.